This TCR beta chain emerged from a study of blood T cell repertoires in COVID-19. V was cut by 6 bases and J by 5 bases, with 14 bases left in between. There are 13 residues in the CDR3. Germline V CDR1 and CDR2: MNHEY, SVGAGI. Using immunoSEQ multiplex PCR, the repertoire was profiled, and TCRdb retains in-frame clones only, with some absent. This repertoire shows 52,000 or so clones, around 86% found once; its top ten account for roughly 2.5%. Material: peripheral blood. This TCR derives from an older man with acute or convalescent COVID-19. This chain connects TRBV6-5 to TRBJ2-7; D uncertain. The CDR3 coding sequence is TGTGCCAGCAGCCTGTGGGCAGGTGACGAGCAGTACTTC. Protein: CASSLWAGDEQYF.